This T cell receptor (beta chain) emerged from a study of T cells in Graves' hyperthyroidism and ophthalmopathy. Findings and caveats of the study: Ophthalmopathy could be told apart from stable hyperthyroidism with a 13 V-J model. Also found in blood were most expanded thyroid clonotypes above 0.001.

TCR beta CDR3 regions were amplified from RNA transcripts. The TCR CDR3 first-round RT-PCR relied on the HTBI primer set. MiXCR was run by TCRdb on the multiplex PCR reads, yielding one entry per CDR3 protein. Here the sample spans under 650,000 distinct CDR3 sequences, roughly 17% being singletons. This clonotype was counted many times. Its specificity is not known. V lost 7 bases, J lost 2 bases, and 17 bases lay in between. Germline CDR1 is MNHEY and CDR2 is SVGEGT. The CDR3 spans 15 residues. The chain combines TRBV6-2 or TRBV6-3 with TRBJ1-2, with D perhaps TRBD1 (5 bases). The sequencing input was blood. This TCR derives from a woman aged 25 to 39 with Graves' hyperthyroidism. CDR3 coding DNA: TGTGCCAGCACCGTTCCTGTGGCAGGGAACTATGGCTACACCTTC. Residues: CASTVPVAGNYGYTF.